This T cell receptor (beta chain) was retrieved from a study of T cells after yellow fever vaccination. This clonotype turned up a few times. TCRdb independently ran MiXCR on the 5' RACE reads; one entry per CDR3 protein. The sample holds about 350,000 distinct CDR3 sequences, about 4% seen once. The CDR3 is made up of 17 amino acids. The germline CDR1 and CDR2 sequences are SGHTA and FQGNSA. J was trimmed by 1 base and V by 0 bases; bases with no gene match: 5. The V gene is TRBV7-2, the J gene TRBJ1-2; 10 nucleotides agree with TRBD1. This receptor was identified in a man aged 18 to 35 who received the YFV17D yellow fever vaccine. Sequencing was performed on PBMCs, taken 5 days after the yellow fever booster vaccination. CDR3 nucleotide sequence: TGTGCCAGCAGCTTAGCTTACCGGGACAGGGGTAACTATGGCTACACCTTC. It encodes CASSLAYRDRGNYGYTF.